This T cell receptor beta chain was retrieved from a study of cytomegalovirus exposure and HLA in healthy donors. In the study overall: Early released data comprised some 85 million unique TCRs from HLA-typed donors.

Primers included in the PCR were 60 Vbeta and 13 Jbeta primers. Clones were read by immunoSEQ multiplex PCR, and TCRdb kept only the in-frame ones, dropping some. The sample shows about 140,000 clones, around 80% of them seen only once. As to this clone: The antigen remains undetermined.

Healthy bone marrow donors formed the donor group. V lost 7 bases and J lost 4; bases outside the gene matches: 9. The CDR3 has 15 residues. Germline CDR1 and CDR2: MDHEN and SYDVKM. General observations from the study: Available immune exposure information covered CMV serostatus only.

The TCR comes from a man aged 45-65 years in good health and CMV-seronegative. Sequencing was carried out using PBMCs. The chain employs TRBV28 and TRBJ2-7, with 11 bases identical to TRBD1. The DNA for the CDR3 is TGTGCCAGCAACCCCGGGACAGGGGGTCTTTACGAGCAGTACTTC. This gives the protein CASNPGTGGLYEQYF. Full variable domain (remainder filled in from reference TRBV28 and TRBJ2-7): DVKVTQSSRYLVKRTGEKVFLECVQDMDHENMFWYRQDPGLGLRLIYFSYDVKMKEKGDIPEGYSVSREKKERFSLILESASTNQTSMYLCASNPGTGGLYEQYFGPGTRLTVT.